This T cell receptor beta chain was sequenced during a study of shared clonotypes between healthy human individuals. This CDR3 has 17 amino acids. With 5 bases removed from V and 2 bases from J, the gap between germline ends came to 22 bases. Germline values: CDR1 SGHAT, CDR2 FQNNGV. Per the authors' pipeline: Filtering differed for immunoSEQ, which gave only junction sequences without quality scores. Some clones are missing from TCRdb's copy, which holds only in-frame ones; the method was immunoSEQ multiplex PCR. The V and J calls and clone size were taken over from that table, and D and trimming were inferred from the DNA. The sample records over 850,000 clones, 75% to 80% being singletons.

Source material: memory CD4+ T cells from PBMCs. The subset here: CD45RA-negative fraction. The V and J genes are TRBV11-2 and TRBJ2-7; D unresolved. The sequence derives from a man between 18 and 35 years old in good health. Some clones in this sample may be carry-over from other donors' samples. The CDR3 nucleotides are TGTGCCAGCAGCCCATCCATCGAGGAATTCAGTACCTACGAGCAGTACTTC. This codes for CASSPSIEEFSTYEQYF.